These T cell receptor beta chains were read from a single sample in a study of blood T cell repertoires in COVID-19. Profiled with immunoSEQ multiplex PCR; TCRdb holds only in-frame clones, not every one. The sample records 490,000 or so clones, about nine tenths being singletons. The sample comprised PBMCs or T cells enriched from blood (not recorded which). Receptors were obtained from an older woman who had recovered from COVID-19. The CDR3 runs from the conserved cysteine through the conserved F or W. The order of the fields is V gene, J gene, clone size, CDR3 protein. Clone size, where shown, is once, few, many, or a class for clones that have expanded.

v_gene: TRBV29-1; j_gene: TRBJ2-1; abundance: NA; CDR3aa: CSSRGAYNEQFF
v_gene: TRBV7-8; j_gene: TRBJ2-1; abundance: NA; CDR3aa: CASSHTRVTYNEQFF
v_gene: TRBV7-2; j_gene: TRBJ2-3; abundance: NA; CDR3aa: CASSLEGTGTRTRTQYF
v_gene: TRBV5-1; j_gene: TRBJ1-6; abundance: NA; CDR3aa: CASSLDLSPNPNSPLHF
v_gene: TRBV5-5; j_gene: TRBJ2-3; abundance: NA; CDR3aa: CASSSELLSPITDTQYF
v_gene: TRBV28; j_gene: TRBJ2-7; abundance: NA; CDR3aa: CASSQGLSYEQYF
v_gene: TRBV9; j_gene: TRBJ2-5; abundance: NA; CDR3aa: CASSAHGTKETQYF
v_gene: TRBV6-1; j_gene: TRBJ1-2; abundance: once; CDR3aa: CASSELDGGMDGYTF
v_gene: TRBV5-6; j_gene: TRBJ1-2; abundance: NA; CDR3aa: CASSSDRPYGYTF
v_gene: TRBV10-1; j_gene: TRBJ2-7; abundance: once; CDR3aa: CARVGTGSYEQYF
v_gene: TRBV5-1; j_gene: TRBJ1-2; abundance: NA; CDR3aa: CASSTGQGGSDGYTF
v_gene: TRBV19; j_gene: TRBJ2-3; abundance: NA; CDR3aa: CASSQGPADTQYF
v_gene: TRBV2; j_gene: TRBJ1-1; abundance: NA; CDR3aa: CASRETKAEAFF
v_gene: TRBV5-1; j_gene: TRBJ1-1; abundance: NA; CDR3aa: CASRKGQMNTEAFF
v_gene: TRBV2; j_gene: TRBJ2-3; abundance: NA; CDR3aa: CASTNRDTQYF
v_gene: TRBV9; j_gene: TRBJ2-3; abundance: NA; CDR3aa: CASSATGTSGFTDTQYF
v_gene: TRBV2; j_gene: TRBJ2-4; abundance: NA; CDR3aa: CASSEGGLARDIQYF
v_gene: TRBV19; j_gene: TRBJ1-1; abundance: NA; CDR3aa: CASSIGGYTEAFF
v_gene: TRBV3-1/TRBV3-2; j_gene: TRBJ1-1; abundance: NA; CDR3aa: CASSNTNTEAFF
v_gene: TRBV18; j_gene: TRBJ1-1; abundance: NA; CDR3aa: CASSRGRQVEDTEAFF
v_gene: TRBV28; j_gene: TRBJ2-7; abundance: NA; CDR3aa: CASRAGGYSYEQYF
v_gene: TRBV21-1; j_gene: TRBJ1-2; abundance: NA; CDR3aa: CASSKDVRGPGGEDYGYTF
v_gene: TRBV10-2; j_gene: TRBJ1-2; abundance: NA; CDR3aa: CASRLTGGHYGYTF
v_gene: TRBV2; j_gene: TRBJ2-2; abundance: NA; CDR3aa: CASTSSRGPGELFF
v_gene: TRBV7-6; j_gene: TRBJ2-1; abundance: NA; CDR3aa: CASSVSGGDRSYNEQFF
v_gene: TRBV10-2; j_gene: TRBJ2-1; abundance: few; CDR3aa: CASSDSSMRNEQFF
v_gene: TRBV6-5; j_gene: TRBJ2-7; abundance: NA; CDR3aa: CASSLPGQGGEQYF
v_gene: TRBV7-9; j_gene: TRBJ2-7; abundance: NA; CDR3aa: CASSLAFSGTGVYEQYF
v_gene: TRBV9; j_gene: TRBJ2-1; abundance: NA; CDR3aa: CASSFQENNEQFF
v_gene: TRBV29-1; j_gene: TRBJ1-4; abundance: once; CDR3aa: CSVRVGPIEKLFF
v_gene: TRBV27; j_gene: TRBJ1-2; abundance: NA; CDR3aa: CASSPLATKDGYTF
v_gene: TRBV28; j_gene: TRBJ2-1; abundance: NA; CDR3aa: CASSLGQGVGDEQFF
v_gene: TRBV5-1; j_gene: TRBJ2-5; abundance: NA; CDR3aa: CASSPGGHGSETQYF
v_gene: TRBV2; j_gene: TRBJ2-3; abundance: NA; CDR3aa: CASSLLAGGLTGNTDTQYF
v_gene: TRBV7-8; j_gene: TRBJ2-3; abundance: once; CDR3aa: CASSLGTSGVTDTQYF
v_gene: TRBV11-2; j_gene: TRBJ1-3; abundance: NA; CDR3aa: CASSPRDRPSGNTIYF
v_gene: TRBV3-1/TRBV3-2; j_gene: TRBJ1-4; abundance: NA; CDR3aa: CASSPGPGANEKLFF
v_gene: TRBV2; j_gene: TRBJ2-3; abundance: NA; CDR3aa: CASSYSGTDTQYF
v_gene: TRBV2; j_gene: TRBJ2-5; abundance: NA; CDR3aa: CASSVVGLAQETQYF
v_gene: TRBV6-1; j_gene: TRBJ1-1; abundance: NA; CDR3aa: CASRSRDYQNTEAFF
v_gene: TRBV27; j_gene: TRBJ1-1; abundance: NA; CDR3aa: CASRVWDSLNTEAFF
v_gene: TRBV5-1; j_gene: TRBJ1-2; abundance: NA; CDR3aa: CASSLGGPQNYGYTF
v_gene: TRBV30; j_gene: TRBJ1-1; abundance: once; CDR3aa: CAWSPGQQNTEAFF
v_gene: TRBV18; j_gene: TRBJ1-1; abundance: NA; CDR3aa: CASSQGANTEAFF